A single T cell receptor (beta chain) is shown here with its context. Its antigen is still unknown. The data derive from a study of OX40 agonist ivuxolimab in advanced cancers. Study overall: At doses from 0.01 to 10 mg/kg, patients were given intravenous ivuxolimab every 2 weeks.

The investigators sampled blood at baseline, at cycle 4 day 1, and at cycle 7 day 1. Study-wide results and limits: Among the least clonally expanded were partial responders at 0.1-3.0 mg/kg. The study found that CD8+ T cells averaged more expanded clones than CD4+.

Trimming left V 3 bases short and J 0 bases short, with 9 bases between. The CDR3 is 14 amino acids. Germline CDR1 and CDR2: SGHTA and FQGNSA. Repertoires were generated with immunoSEQ multiplex PCR, while TCRdb's copy carries only in-frame clones and drops some. The sample includes roughly 18,000 clones, 85% to 90% of them seen just once. The source of this sequence is an adult with an advanced solid tumor such as melanoma, head and neck, liver or kidney cancer. V usage is TRBV7-2 and J usage is TRBJ2-7; D call uncertain. This material consisted of CD4+ or CD8+ T cells sorted from blood, taken in a trial of the OX40 agonist ivuxolimab. DNA of the CDR3: TGTGCCAGCAGCTTTTCTCCGGTCTCCTACGAGCAGTACTTC. Its translation: CASSFSPVSYEQYF.